This is a list of T cell receptor beta chains from one sample in a study of cytomegalovirus exposure and HLA in healthy donors. Profiling relied on immunoSEQ multiplex PCR, and the TCRdb table lists in-frame clones only, not all of them. The sample includes around 150,000 clones, more than 80% of them seen just once. The specimen was PBMCs. These receptors all stem from a woman aged 18-35 years in good health and CMV-seronegative. Each CDR3 is given with its conserved first and last residue. The D gene is left open where the match is weak. For some rows the clone size is stated as once, few or many, or as a class when expanded; others skip it.

v_gene	d_gene	abundance	j_gene	CDR3aa	CDR3nt
TRBV5-1	TRBD2	-	TRBJ2-7	CASSSASGLTYEQYF	TGCGCCAGCAGCTCGGCTAGCGGACTTACCTACGAGCAGTACTTC
TRBV7-9	-	-	TRBJ1-1	CASSLSGRGEVTEAFF	TGTGCCAGCAGCTTAAGTGGCAGGGGTGAGGTCACTGAAGCTTTCTTT
TRBV2	TRBD1	-	TRBJ2-7	CASSRGTDSYEQYF	TGTGCCAGCAGCCGAGGGACAGATTCCTACGAGCAGTACTTC
TRBV14	TRBD1	few	TRBJ1-1	CASSPGQGASSRAFF	TGTGCCAGCAGCCCGGGACAGGGGGCATCATCTAGAGCTTTCTTT
TRBV20-1	-	-	TRBJ1-2	CSATNYGYTF	TGCAGTGCCACTAACTATGGCTACACCTTC
TRBV11-2	TRBD2	-	TRBJ2-3	CASSLLLAGADTQYF	TGTGCCAGCAGCCTATTACTAGCGGGGGCAGATACGCAGTATTTT
TRBV11-2	-	-	TRBJ2-5	CASSHGPRETQYF	TGTGCCAGCAGCCATGGCCCACGCGAGACCCAGTACTTC
TRBV5-4	-	-	TRBJ2-1	CASSNVRDEQFF	TGTGCCAGCAGCAATGTGAGGGATGAGCAGTTCTTC
TRBV11-2	-	-	TRBJ1-2	CASSLEGDGYTF	TGTGCCAGCAGCTTAGAAGGGGATGGCTACACCTTC
TRBV5-8	-	-	TRBJ1-1	CASSLVGGAAEAFF	TGTGCCAGCAGCTTGGTTGGGGGGGCCGCTGAAGCTTTCTTT
TRBV30	-	-	TRBJ2-5	CAWRDTVVGEQYF	TGTGCCTGGCGGGACACGGTGGTTGGGGAGCAGTACTTC
TRBV9	TRBD2	-	TRBJ2-3	CASSVEGSGVGTDTQYF	TGTGCCAGCAGCGTAGAAGGGAGCGGGGTGGGGACAGATACGCAGTATTTT
TRBV5-1	-	-	TRBJ2-3	CASRIAADTQYF	TGCGCCAGCAGAATTGCGGCAGATACGCAGTATTTT
TRBV25-1	TRBD1	-	TRBJ1-2	CASSEISPTGAYGYTF	TGTGCCAGCAGTGAAATTAGCCCGACAGGGGCCTATGGCTACACCTTC
TRBV30	-	once	TRBJ2-7	CAWSVRPGSYEQYF	TGTGCCTGGAGTGTACGTCCAGGCTCCTACGAGCAGTACTTC
TRBV15	TRBD2	-	TRBJ2-1	CATSRDGAGGYNEQFF	TGTGCCACCAGCAGAGATGGGGCGGGAGGGTACAATGAGCAGTTCTTC
TRBV10-3	TRBD2	-	TRBJ2-2	CAILSSGRAGELFF	TGTGCCATCCTGTCCAGCGGGAGGGCCGGGGAGCTGTTTTTT
TRBV19	-	-	TRBJ1-6	CASSAAGFSSYNSPLHF	TGTGCCAGTAGTGCGGCGGGCTTTAGCTCCTATAATTCACCCCTCCACTTT
TRBV6-1	TRBD2	-	TRBJ2-3	CASSVSSGGAGSTDTQYF	TGTGCCAGCAGTGTTTCTAGCGGGGGGGCAGGAAGCACAGATACGCAGTATTTT
TRBV7-9	TRBD1	-	TRBJ2-1	CASSLRGGTGNYNEQFF	TGTGCCAGCAGCTTAAGGGGTGGGACAGGGAACTACAATGAGCAGTTCTTC
TRBV28	-	-	TRBJ2-5	CASSFQYQETQYF	TGTGCCAGCAGTTTCCAGTACCAAGAGACCCAGTACTTC
TRBV4-2	-	-	TRBJ1-4	CASSIQGDNEKLFF	TGTGCCAGCAGCATACAGGGTGATAATGAAAAACTGTTTTTT